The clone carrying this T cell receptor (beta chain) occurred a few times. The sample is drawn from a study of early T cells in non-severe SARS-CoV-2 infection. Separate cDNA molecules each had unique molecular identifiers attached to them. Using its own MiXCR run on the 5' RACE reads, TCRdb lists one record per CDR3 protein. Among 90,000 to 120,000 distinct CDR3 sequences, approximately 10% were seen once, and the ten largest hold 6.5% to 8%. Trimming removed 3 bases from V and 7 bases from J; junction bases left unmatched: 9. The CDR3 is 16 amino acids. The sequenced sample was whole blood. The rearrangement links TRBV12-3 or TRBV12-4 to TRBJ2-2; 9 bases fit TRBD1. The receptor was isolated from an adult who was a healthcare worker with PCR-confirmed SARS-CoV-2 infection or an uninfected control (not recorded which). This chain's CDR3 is CASSFLGTGRNGELFF. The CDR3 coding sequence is TGTGCCAGCAGTTTTCTCGGGACAGGGCGGAACGGGGAGCTGTTTTTT.